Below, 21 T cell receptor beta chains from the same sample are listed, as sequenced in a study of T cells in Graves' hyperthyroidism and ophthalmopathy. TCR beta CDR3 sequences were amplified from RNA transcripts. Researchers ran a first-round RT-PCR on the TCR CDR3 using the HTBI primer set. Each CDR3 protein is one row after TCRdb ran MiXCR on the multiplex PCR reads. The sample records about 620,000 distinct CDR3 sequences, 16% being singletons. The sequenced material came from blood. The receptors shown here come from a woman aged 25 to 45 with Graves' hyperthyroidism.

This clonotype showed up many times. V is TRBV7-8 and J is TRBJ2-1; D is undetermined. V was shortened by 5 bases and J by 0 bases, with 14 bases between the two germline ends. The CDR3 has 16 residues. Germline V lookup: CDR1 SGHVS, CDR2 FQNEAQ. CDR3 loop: CASSDESPLSYNEQFF. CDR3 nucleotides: TGTGCCAGCAGCGATGAGAGCCCCCTCTCCTACAATGAGCAGTTCTTC.

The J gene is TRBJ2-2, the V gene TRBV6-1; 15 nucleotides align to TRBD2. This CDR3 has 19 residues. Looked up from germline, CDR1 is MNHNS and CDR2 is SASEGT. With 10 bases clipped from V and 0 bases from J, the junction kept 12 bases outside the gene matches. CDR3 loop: CATDSGTSGRPSNTGELFF. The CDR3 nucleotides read TGTGCCACCGACTCCGGGACTAGCGGGAGGCCCTCGAACACCGGGGAGCTGTTTTTT.

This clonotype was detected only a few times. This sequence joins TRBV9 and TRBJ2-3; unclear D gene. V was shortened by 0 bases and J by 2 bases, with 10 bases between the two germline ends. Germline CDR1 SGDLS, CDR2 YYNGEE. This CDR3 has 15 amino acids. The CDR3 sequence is CASSVEGAHTDTQYF. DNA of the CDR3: TGTGCCAGCAGCGTAGAAGGAGCCCACACAGATACGCAGTATTTT.

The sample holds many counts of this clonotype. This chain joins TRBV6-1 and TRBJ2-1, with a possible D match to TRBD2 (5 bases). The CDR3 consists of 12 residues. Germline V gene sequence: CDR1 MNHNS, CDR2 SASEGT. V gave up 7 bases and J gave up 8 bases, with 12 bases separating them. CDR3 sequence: CASKRGNDEQFF. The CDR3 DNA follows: TGTGCCAGCAAGAGAGGGAACGATGAGCAGTTCTTC.

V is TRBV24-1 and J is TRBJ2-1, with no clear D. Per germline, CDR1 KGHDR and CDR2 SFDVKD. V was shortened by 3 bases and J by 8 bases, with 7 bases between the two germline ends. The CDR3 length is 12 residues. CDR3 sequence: CATSDPWYEQFF. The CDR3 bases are TGTGCCACCAGTGATCCATGGTATGAGCAGTTCTTC.

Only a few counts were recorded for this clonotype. Written as DNA, the CDR3 is TGTGCCAGCAGCCCCCGGCGGACTAGCGGGAGGAGGGCCCAAGAGACCCAGTACTTC. It codes for CASSPRRTSGRRAQETQYF. The chain has TRBV5-4 and TRBJ2-5, with TRBD2 identical over 14 bases. V trimming: 4 bases; J trimming: 1 base; junction bases outside the gene matches: 12. Germline V CDR1 and CDR2: SGHNT, YYREEE (reference sequence). CDR3 length equals 19 residues.

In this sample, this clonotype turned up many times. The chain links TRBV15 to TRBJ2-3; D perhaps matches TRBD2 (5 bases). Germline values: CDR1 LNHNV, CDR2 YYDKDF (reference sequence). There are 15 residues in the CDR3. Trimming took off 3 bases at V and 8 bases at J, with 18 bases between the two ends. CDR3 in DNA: TGTGCCACCAGCAGTTTGGAGGCCGATGGGGTTACGCAGTATTTT. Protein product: CATSSLEADGVTQYF.

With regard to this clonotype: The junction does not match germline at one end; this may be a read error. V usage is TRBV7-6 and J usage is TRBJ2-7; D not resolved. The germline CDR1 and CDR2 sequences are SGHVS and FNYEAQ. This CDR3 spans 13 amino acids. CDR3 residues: CAGSFGRLYEQYF. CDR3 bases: TGTGCCGGCAGTTTCGGACGGCTCTACGAGCAGTACTTC.

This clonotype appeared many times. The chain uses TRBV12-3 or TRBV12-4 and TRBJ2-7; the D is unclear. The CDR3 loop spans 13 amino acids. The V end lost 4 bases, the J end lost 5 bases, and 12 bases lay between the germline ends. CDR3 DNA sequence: TGTGCCAGCAGTTCGTCTGGGTTCCACGAGCAGTACTTC. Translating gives CASSSSGFHEQYF.

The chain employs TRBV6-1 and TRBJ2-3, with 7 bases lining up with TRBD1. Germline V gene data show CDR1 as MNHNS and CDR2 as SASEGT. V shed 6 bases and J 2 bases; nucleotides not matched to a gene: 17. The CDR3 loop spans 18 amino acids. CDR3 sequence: CASRGTALYSLLTDTQYF. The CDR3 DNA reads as TGTGCCAGCAGAGGGACAGCTCTCTACTCTCTCCTCACAGATACGCAGTATTTT.

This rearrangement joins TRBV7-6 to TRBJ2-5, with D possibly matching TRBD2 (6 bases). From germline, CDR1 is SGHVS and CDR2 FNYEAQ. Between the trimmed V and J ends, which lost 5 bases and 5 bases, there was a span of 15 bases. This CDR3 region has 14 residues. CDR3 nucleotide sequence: TGTGCCAGCAGCCAAGATCTTCGGGGGGAGACCCAGTACTTC. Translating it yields CASSQDLRGETQYF.

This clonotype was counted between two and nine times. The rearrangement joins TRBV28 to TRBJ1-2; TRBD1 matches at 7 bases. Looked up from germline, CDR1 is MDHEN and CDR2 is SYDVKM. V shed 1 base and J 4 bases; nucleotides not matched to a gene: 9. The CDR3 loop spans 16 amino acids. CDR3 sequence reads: CASSLFIQGRAYGYTF. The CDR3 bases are TGTGCCAGCAGTTTATTTATACAGGGGAGGGCCTATGGCTACACCTTC.

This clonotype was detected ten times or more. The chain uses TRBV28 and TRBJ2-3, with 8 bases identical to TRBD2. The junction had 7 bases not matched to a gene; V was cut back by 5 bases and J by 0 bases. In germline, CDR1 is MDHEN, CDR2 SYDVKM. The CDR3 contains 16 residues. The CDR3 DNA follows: TGTGCCAGCAGTCCAACTAGCGGACCTAGCACAGATACGCAGTATTTT. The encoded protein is CASSPTSGPSTDTQYF.

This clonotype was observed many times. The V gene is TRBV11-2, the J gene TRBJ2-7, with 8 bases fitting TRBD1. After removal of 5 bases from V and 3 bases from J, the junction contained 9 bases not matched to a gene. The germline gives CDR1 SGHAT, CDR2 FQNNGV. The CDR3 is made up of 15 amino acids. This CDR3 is CASSPQGARGYEQYF. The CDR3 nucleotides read TGTGCCAGCAGCCCCCAGGGGGCGCGAGGCTACGAGCAGTACTTC.

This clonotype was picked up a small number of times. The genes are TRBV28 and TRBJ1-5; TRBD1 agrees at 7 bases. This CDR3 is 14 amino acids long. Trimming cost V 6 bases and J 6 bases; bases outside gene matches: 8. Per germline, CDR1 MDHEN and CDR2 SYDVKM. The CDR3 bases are TGTGCCAGCAGAGGGGGCAGGGGTCCTCAGCCCCAGCATTTT. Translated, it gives CASRGGRGPQPQHF.

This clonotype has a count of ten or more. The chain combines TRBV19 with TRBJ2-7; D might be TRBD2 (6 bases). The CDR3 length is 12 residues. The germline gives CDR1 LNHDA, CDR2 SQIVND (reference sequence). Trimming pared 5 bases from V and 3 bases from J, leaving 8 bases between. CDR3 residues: CASSAGIYEQYF. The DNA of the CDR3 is TGTGCCAGTAGTGCGGGGATCTACGAGCAGTACTTC.

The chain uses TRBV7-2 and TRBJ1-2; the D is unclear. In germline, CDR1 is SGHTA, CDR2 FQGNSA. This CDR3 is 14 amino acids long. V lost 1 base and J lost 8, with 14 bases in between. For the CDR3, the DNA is TGTGCCAGCAGCTTAGGAACCGGCCCTGGCGGCTACACCTTC. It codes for CASSLGTGPGGYTF.

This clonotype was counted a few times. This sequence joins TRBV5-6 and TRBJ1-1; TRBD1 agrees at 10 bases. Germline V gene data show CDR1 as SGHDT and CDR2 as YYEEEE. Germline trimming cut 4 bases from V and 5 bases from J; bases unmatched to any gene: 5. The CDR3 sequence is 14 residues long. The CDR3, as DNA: TGTGCCAGCAGCGTGACAGGGGGCCGGACTGAAGCTTTCTTT. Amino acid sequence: CASSVTGGRTEAFF.

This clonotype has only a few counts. CDR3 in DNA: TGTGCCAGCAGTCCCCGGGAGGCCTACGAGCAGTACTTC. It translates to CASSPREAYEQYF. The chain employs TRBV6-2 or TRBV6-3 and TRBJ2-7, with 7 bases aligning to TRBD2. Trimming at V came to 5 bases and at J to 2 bases, leaving 3 bases not matched to a gene. Germline values: CDR1 MNHEY, CDR2 SVGEGT. The length of the CDR3 is 13 residues.

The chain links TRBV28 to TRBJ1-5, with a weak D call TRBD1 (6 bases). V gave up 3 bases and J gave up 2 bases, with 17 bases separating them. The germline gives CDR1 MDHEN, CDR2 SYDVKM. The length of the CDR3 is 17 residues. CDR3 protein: CASSLGAFRGGNQPQHF. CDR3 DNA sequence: TGTGCCAGCAGTTTGGGCGCCTTCAGGGGTGGCAATCAGCCCCAGCATTTT.

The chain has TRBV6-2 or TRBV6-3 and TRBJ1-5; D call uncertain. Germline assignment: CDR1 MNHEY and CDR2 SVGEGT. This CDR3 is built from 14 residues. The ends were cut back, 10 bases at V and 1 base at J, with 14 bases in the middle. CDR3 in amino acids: CAIGPFGSNQPQHF. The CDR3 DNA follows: TGTGCCATCGGGCCTTTTGGGAGCAATCAGCCCCAGCATTTT.